A single sample is the source of the 16 T cell receptor beta chains below, sequenced in a study of CD8 T cells in Susac syndrome. After extraction with the RNeasy kit, about 0.45 to 1 ug of the RNA was reverse transcribed using random hexamers. TCRdb analysed the immunoSEQ multiplex PCR reads with MiXCR anew, one entry per CDR3 protein. The sample contains 210,000 or so distinct CDR3 sequences, approximately 94% of which appear only once. Sequenced material: CD4+ T cells from PBMCs. The receptors were sampled from a human donor with Susac syndrome.

The chain uses TRBV30 and TRBJ2-2; 10 bases match TRBD2. The germline gives CDR1 GTSNPN, CDR2 SVGIG (reference sequence). The CDR3 has 14 residues. With V trimmed by 7 bases and J by 3 bases, 5 bases remained unmatched. CDR3: CAYGGTSDTGELFF. The CDR3 DNA sequence: TGTGCCTATGGTGGGACTAGCGACACCGGGGAGCTGTTTTTT.

This clonotype occurred once. The rearrangement joins TRBV4-3 to TRBJ1-4; no firm D call. CDR3 length equals 15 residues. Between the trimmed V and J ends, which lost 4 bases and 0 bases, there was a span of 9 bases. The V gene's germline CDR1 is LGHNA and CDR2 YSLEER. The CDR3 nucleotides are TGCGCCAGCAGCCCTTCAGCGTCAACTAATGAAAAACTGTTTTTT. This codes for CASSPSASTNEKLFF.

The CDR3 loop reads CASSQWGTGVRYGYTF. CDR3 coding DNA: TGCGCCAGCAGCCAATGGGGGACAGGGGTCCGGTATGGCTACACCTTC. This sequence joins TRBV4-3 and TRBJ1-2; TRBD1 matches 10 bases. Looked up from germline, CDR1 is LGHNA and CDR2 is YSLEER. The CDR3 runs 16 residues. Unmatched junction bases numbered 8, after V lost 2 bases and J lost 5 bases.

The CDR3 nucleotides read TGTGCCAGCAGTCCGAACCCTATAGGAGCCCCCCAGCATTTT. This sequence encodes CASSPNPIGAPQHF. The rearrangement links TRBV6-6 to TRBJ1-5; D is unclear. Per the germline V gene, CDR1 is MNHNY and CDR2 is SVGAGI (reference sequence). The V and J ends lost 5 bases and 10 bases respectively, with 18 bases between them. There are 14 residues in the CDR3.

The gene calls are TRBV6-2 or TRBV6-3 and TRBJ2-2; D may be TRBD1 or TRBD2 (5 bases each). The CDR3 is 14 amino acids. CDR1 and CDR2 from the germline V gene are MNHEY and SVGEGT. Trimming stripped 7 bases from V and 0 bases from J, with 9 bases between. The CDR3, as DNA: TGTGCCAGCATCGGGGCTTCGAACACCGGGGAGCTGTTTTTT. This translates into CASIGASNTGELFF.

This chain's CDR3 is CATSDFGPSNTGELFF. As DNA, the CDR3 is TGTGCCACCAGTGATTTTGGACCGTCGAACACCGGGGAGCTGTTTTTT. The V and J genes are TRBV24-1 and TRBJ2-2; D call uncertain. This CDR3 is built from 16 residues. Germline V gives CDR1 KGHDR, CDR2 SFDVKD. Trimming took off 1 base at V and 0 bases at J, with 8 bases between the two ends.

This chain joins TRBV15 and TRBJ2-3; 9 bases align to TRBD1. The CDR3 spans 14 residues. Germline V lookup: CDR1 LNHNV, CDR2 YYDKDF (reference sequence). Trimming removed 9 bases from V and 4 bases from J; junction bases left unmatched: 8. Here the CDR3 reads CATTGQGTSDTQYF. In nucleotides, the CDR3 is TGTGCCACGACGGGACAGGGAACATCAGATACGCAGTATTTT.

This clonotype occurred once. The rearrangement links TRBV28 to TRBJ2-7, with D perhaps matching TRBD1 (6 bases). The CDR3 is 13 amino acids. The V end was cut by 6 bases, the J end by 0 bases, with 9 bases between. Germline V gene data show CDR1 as MDHEN and CDR2 as SYDVKM. In DNA form, the CDR3 reads TGTGCCAGCAGCGGACAGAGCTCCTACGAGCAGTACTTC. Encoded protein: CASSGQSSYEQYF.

V usage is TRBV15 and J usage is TRBJ1-4; D uncertain. Trimming took off 5 bases at V and 5 bases at J, with 15 bases between the two ends. Per the germline V gene, CDR1 is LNHNV and CDR2 is YYDKDF (reference sequence). CDR3 size: 15 residues. CDR3 amino acids: CATSPVQLGNEKLFF. CDR3 bases: TGTGCCACCAGCCCCGTACAACTGGGGAATGAAAAACTGTTTTTT.

The gene calls are TRBV20-1 and TRBJ1-1, with D possibly matching TRBD1 (6 bases). Germline CDR1 is DFQATT and CDR2 is SNEGSKA (reference sequence). There are 16 residues in the CDR3. V lost 3 bases and J 1 base, leaving 18 bases between the germline ends. CDR3 nucleotides: TGCAGTGCTAGTGAAACAGGGCCTTCTACGAACACTGAAGCTTTCTTT. Translated, it gives CSASETGPSTNTEAFF.

The chain joins TRBV20-1 to TRBJ2-3; the match to TRBD1 covers 7 bases. The CDR3 has 14 amino acids. The germline CDR1 and CDR2 sequences are DFQATT and SNEGSKA (reference sequence). Trimming removed 3 bases from V and 1 base from J; junction bases left unmatched: 4. CDR3 in amino acids: CSASRQGGTDTQYF. The DNA of the CDR3 is TGCAGTGCTAGCAGACAGGGAGGCACAGATACGCAGTATTTT.

The chain's CDR3 is CASSEAARGGTEAFF. DNA of the CDR3: TGTGCCAGCAGCGAGGCAGCGAGGGGGGGTACTGAAGCTTTCTTT. The V gene is TRBV9, the J gene TRBJ1-1; D may be TRBD1 (6 bases). The CDR3 runs 15 residues. V was shortened by 3 bases and J by 5 bases, with 17 bases between the two germline ends. Looked up from germline, CDR1 is SGDLS and CDR2 is YYNGEE.

The chain uses TRBV4-2 and TRBJ1-6; D gene uncertain. CDR1 LGHNA and CDR2 YNFKEQ come from the germline V gene. The V gene lost 1 base and the J gene lost 8 bases, with 3 bases spanning the gap. The CDR3 runs 12 residues. The CDR3 loop reads CASSQADSPLHF. CDR3 DNA: TGTGCCAGCAGCCAAGCTGATTCACCCCTCCACTTT.

The CDR3 nucleotides are TGCAGCGTTGACCAGACAGGGAACACTGAAGCTTTCTTT. It is translated as CSVDQTGNTEAFF. This rearrangement joins TRBV29-1 to TRBJ1-1; the D gene is possibly TRBD1 (6 bases). Germline V lookup: CDR1 SQVTM, CDR2 ANQGSEA. Trimming cost V 3 bases and J 1 base, with 9 bases left between them. The CDR3 spans 13 residues. The variable domain in full, with the rest retrieved from reference TRBV29-1 and TRBJ1-1, is SAVISQKPSRDICQRGTSLTIQCQVDSQVTMMFWYRQQPGQSLTLIATANQGSEATYESGFVIDKFPISRPNLTFSTLTVSNMSPEDSSIYLCSVDQTGNTEAFFGQGTRLTVV.

The chain carries TRBV7-2 and TRBJ1-5; unclear D gene. The CDR3 is 14 amino acids. V was clipped by 5 bases and J by 5 bases, with 13 bases between them. Germline V gene lookup returns CDR1 SGHTA and CDR2 FQGNSA. CDR3 nucleotides: TGTGCCAGCAGCCGAGACGGTCGCTATCAGCCCCAGCATTTT. Translating gives CASSRDGRYQPQHF.

The DNA for the CDR3 is TGTGCCAGCTCAAAAGGTGGACTCCGGAGGGCTAGAGAGACCCAGTACTTC. Its protein is CASSKGGLRRARETQYF. This chain joins TRBV28 and TRBJ2-5; D might be TRBD2 (6 bases). Germline CDR1 is MDHEN and CDR2 is SYDVKM. V lost 8 bases, J lost 4 bases, and 26 bases lay in between. The CDR3 runs 17 residues.